The 32 T cell receptor beta chains given below trace back to one sample, sequenced in a study of blood T cell repertoires in COVID-19 (dated by TCRdb to 2018 to 2020). Library preparation used the immunoSEQ multiplex PCR assay. Held by TCRdb, this immuneACCESS table contains in-frame sequences only and omits some clones. Under half of the omission traces to an unresolved V gene where checked; the cause of the rest is unknown. For this sample there are 60,000 to 70,000 clones; around nine tenths appear just once. Clones ranked in the top ten supply about 9.5% of the sample. Sequencing input: PBMCs or T cells enriched from blood (not recorded which). These receptors all come from a woman aged 40 to 50 who had recovered from COVID-19.

The J gene is TRBJ2-3, the V gene TRBV20-1; 9 bases are shared with TRBD2. There are 15 residues in the CDR3. CDR1 and CDR2 (germline): DFQATT, SNEGSKA (reference sequence). V was clipped by 3 bases and J by 4 bases; unmatched bases: 8. CDR3 sequence reads: CSASPGRGGPDTQYF. The CDR3 DNA reads as TGCAGTGCTAGTCCGGGGCGGGGGGGCCCAGATACGCAGTATTTT.

Only one count was recorded for this clone. The chain employs TRBV7-9 and TRBJ1-2; 7 positions match TRBD1. The CDR3 is made up of 13 amino acids. Looked up from germline, CDR1 is SEHNR and CDR2 is FQNEAQ (reference sequence). Losses at the gene ends were 6 bases for V and 7 bases for J; bases not matched to a gene: 8. DNA for the CDR3: TGTGCCAGCAGGCCTGACAGGGTCTCTGGCTACACCTTC. Translating it yields CASRPDRVSGYTF.

The chain uses TRBV29-1 and TRBJ2-2; the match to TRBD2 covers 7 bases. The CDR3 covers 14 residues. J gave up 1 base and V 4 bases, and 3 bases lay outside the gene matches. The germline CDR1 and CDR2 sequences are SQVTM and ANQGSEA. In DNA form, the CDR3 reads TGCAGCGTTGGGGAGGGCAGGAACACCGGGGAGCTGTTTTTT. Its protein product is CSVGEGRNTGELFF.

The genes are TRBV7-9 and TRBJ2-3; 8 bases line up with TRBD2. CDR3 length equals 14 residues. CDR1 SEHNR and CDR2 FQNEAQ come from the germline V gene (reference sequence). After removal of 10 bases from V and 1 base from J, the junction contained 7 bases not matched to a gene. The DNA for the CDR3 is TGTGCCATTGACGGGGGGGCGGGCACAGATACGCAGTATTTT. It codes for CAIDGGAGTDTQYF.

The V and J genes are TRBV21-1 and TRBJ2-7; the table's D call of TRBD2 was not tested on the DNA. TRBV21-1 represents a pseudogene. The length of the CDR3 is 15 residues. CDR3 residues: CASSLGRTMTYEQYF. The CDR3 DNA reads as TGTGCCAGCAGCCTGGGACGGACTATGACCTACGAGCAGTACTTC.

The chain links TRBV5-4 to TRBJ2-3; 9 bases agree with TRBD2. Germline-derived CDR1 and CDR2 are SGHNT and YYREEE (reference sequence). CDR3 size: 16 residues. After removal of 4 bases from V and 2 bases from J, the junction contained 8 bases not matched to a gene. The CDR3 here is CASSPNPGLATDTQYF. In nucleotides, the CDR3 is TGTGCCAGCAGCCCGAACCCGGGACTAGCCACAGATACGCAGTATTTT.

The V gene is TRBV5-6, the J gene TRBJ2-5; 12 bases line up with TRBD2. The V gene end was trimmed by 4 bases and the J gene end by 2 bases; junction bases not matched to a gene: 6. This CDR3 is built from 16 residues. Germline V gene data show CDR1 as SGHDT and CDR2 as YYEEEE. DNA for the CDR3: TGTGCCAGCAGCGATCCCGGGACTAGCGGGCAAGAGACCCAGTACTTC. It yields the protein CASSDPGTSGQETQYF.

The chain couples TRBV19 to TRBJ2-1, with 10 bases identical to TRBD1. The CDR3 sequence is 17 residues long. V shed 4 bases and J 5 bases; nucleotides not matched to a gene: 11. The germline CDR1 and CDR2 sequences are LNHDA and SQIVND (reference sequence). In DNA form, the CDR3 reads TGTGCCAGTAGTAGGTACCCATCGGGACAGGGGCACAATGAGCAGTTCTTC. This codes for CASSRYPSGQGHNEQFF. Looking up the rest from reference TRBV19 and TRBJ2-1 gives the full variable domain: DGGITQSPKYLFRKEGQNVTLSCEQNLNHDAMYWYRQDPGQGLRLIYYSQIVNDFQKGDIAEGYSVSREKKESFPLTVTSAQKNPTAFYLCASSRYPSGQGHNEQFFGPGTRLTVL.

The chain carries TRBV12-5 and TRBJ2-2, with a weak D call TRBD1 (5 bases). Between the trimmed V and J ends, which lost 1 base and 7 bases, there was a span of 7 bases. CDR3 length: 13 amino acids. Germline CDR1 is LGHNT and CDR2 is FRNRAP. The CDR3 DNA follows: TGTGCTAGTGGTTTGGCAGGGAACGGGGAGCTGTTTTTT. Translated: CASGLAGNGELFF. Looking up the rest from reference TRBV12-5 and TRBJ2-2 gives the full variable domain: DARVTQTPRHKVTEMGQEVTMRCQPILGHNTVFWYRQTMMQGLELLAYFRNRAPLDDSGMPKDRFSAEMPDATLATLKIQPSEPRDSAVYFCASGLAGNGELFFGEGSRLTVL.

This clone appeared a single time. V and J are TRBV12-5 and TRBJ1-5, with 7 bases fitting TRBD1. The V gene end was trimmed by 7 bases and the J gene end by 6 bases; junction bases not matched to a gene: 12. CDR1 is LGHNT, CDR2 FRNRAP, per germline. The CDR3 sequence is 15 residues long. CDR3 protein: CASVRHGTDSQPQHF. CDR3 coding DNA: TGTGCTAGTGTTCGACACGGGACAGACAGTCAGCCCCAGCATTTT.

The J gene is TRBJ2-2, the V gene TRBV9, with D possibly being TRBD2 (6 bases). The CDR3 length is 16 residues. Trimming removed 0 bases from V and 6 bases from J, with 15 bases in between. CDR1 is SGDLS, CDR2 YYNGEE, per germline. The CDR3 reads CASSVEIGGVAGELFF. CDR3 bases: TGTGCCAGCAGCGTAGAAATTGGAGGGGTGGCCGGGGAGCTGTTTTTT.

The chain links TRBV29-1 to TRBJ1-5; 8 nucleotides agree with TRBD1. The CDR3 is made up of 13 amino acids. Looked up from germline, CDR1 is SQVTM and CDR2 is ANQGSEA. With 6 bases clipped from V and 1 base from J, the junction kept 2 bases outside the gene matches. Written as DNA, the CDR3 is TGCAGCGTAGGGACAGGCAGCAATCAGCCCCAGCATTTT. Amino acid sequence: CSVGTGSNQPQHF.

In DNA form, the CDR3 reads TGTGCCAGTAGTATAGAGTGGACAGCGGACACTGAAGCTTTCTTT. Encoded protein: CASSIEWTADTEAFF. The chain joins TRBV19 to TRBJ1-1; D might be TRBD1 (6 bases). The germline V and J ends were trimmed by 0 bases and 3 bases, with 11 bases remaining between them. Germline V lookup: CDR1 LNHDA, CDR2 SQIVND (reference sequence). CDR3 size: 15 residues.

The chain employs TRBV29-1 and TRBJ1-1, with TRBD1 matching over 12 bases. This CDR3 is 16 amino acids long. V gave up 7 bases and J gave up 4 bases; unmatched junction bases: 13. In germline, CDR1 is SQVTM, CDR2 ANQGSEA. CDR3 in amino acids: CSAIRGQGATGTEAFF. The CDR3 DNA follows: TGCAGCGCAATCAGGGGACAGGGGGCTACTGGCACTGAAGCTTTCTTT.

This rearrangement joins TRBV27 to TRBJ1-6; a possible D gene is TRBD1 (6 bases). Trimming cost V 10 bases and J 4 bases, with 11 bases left between them. Germline V gene data show CDR1 as MNHEY and CDR2 as SMNVEV (reference sequence). The CDR3 has 13 residues. The DNA for the CDR3 is TGTGCCACAGGACAGAATTATAATTCACCCCTCCACTTT. Encoded protein: CATGQNYNSPLHF.

This clone was seen a single time. This chain connects TRBV3-1 (or the pseudogene TRBV3-2) to TRBJ1-1; 11 nucleotides match TRBD1. Germline loops: CDR1 LGHDT, CDR2 YNNKEL (reference sequence). Losses at the gene ends were 4 bases for V and 11 bases for J; bases not matched to a gene: 6. The CDR3 spans 13 residues. The CDR3 DNA sequence: TGTGCCAGCAGCCGGACAGGGGGCGAGTTGGCTTTCTTT. Its translation: CASSRTGGELAFF.

This chain uses TRBV24-1 with TRBJ2-1; 10 positions match TRBD2. V gave up 5 bases and J gave up 5 bases; unmatched junction bases: 11. The CDR3 covers 17 residues. Germline values: CDR1 KGHDR, CDR2 SFDVKD. CDR3 amino acids: CATSVGTSERRNNEQFF. CDR3 sequence (DNA): TGTGCCACCAGTGTCGGGACTAGCGAAAGGAGGAACAATGAGCAGTTCTTC.

This chain uses TRBV7-9 with TRBJ1-4; D is possibly TRBD1 (5 bases). The CDR3 sequence is 14 residues long. V lost 4 bases and J lost 6, with 12 bases in between. Per germline, CDR1 SEHNR and CDR2 FQNEAQ (reference sequence). DNA of the CDR3: TGTGCCAGCAGCTCATGGTGGGGGGATGAAAAACTGTTTTTT. Its translation: CASSSWWGDEKLFF.

This chain joins TRBV4-2 and TRBJ2-1, with 10 bases identical to TRBD2. Per the germline V gene, CDR1 is LGHNA and CDR2 is YNFKEQ. The CDR3 is 20 amino acids. The junction had 13 bases not matched to a gene; V was cut back by 1 base and J by 1 base. CDR3 in amino acids: CASSQAPIAGGSQSYNEQFF. CDR3 bases: TGTGCCAGCAGCCAAGCCCCCATAGCGGGGGGCTCCCAATCCTACAATGAGCAGTTCTTC.

This sequence joins TRBV29-1 and TRBJ2-7; TRBD2 matches 8 bases. Per the germline V gene, CDR1 is SQVTM and CDR2 is ANQGSEA. CDR3 length: 12 residues. V dropped 4 bases and J dropped 2; count of bases not matched to a gene: 1. This CDR3 reads CSVAAGAYEQYF. CDR3 DNA: TGCAGCGTTGCAGCGGGGGCCTACGAGCAGTACTTC.

The chain employs TRBV27 and TRBJ1-5, with D maybe TRBD1 (5 bases). The V end lost 8 bases, the J end lost 6 bases, and 14 bases lay between the germline ends. CDR1 and CDR2 (germline): MNHEY, SMNVEV (reference sequence). This CDR3 has 13 residues. The CDR3 loop reads CASGGGFLQPQHF. The DNA for the CDR3 is TGTGCCAGCGGGGGAGGGTTTCTTCAGCCCCAGCATTTT.

This chain joins TRBV4-1 and TRBJ1-2, with D unresolved. The V end lost 0 bases, the J end lost 2 bases, and 7 bases lay between the germline ends. The length of the CDR3 is 14 residues. Germline CDR1 is MGHRA and CDR2 is YSYEKL. CDR3 sequence reads: CASSQDPLNYGYTF. The DNA of the CDR3 is TGCGCCAGCAGCCAAGACCCTTTGAACTATGGCTACACCTTC.

The CDR3 DNA follows: TGTGCCAGCAGCACACTGAGTACAGGGGGAGGATACAATGAGCAGTTCTTC. Its translation: CASSTLSTGGGYNEQFF. V usage is TRBV27 and J usage is TRBJ2-1, with TRBD1 matching 8 bases. CDR1 is MNHEY and CDR2 is SMNVEV in the germline V gene (reference sequence). With 6 bases clipped from V and 4 bases from J, the junction kept 14 bases outside the gene matches. The length of the CDR3 is 17 residues.

DNA for the CDR3: TGTGCCACCAGCAGGGTGGGGCTACAGGGGACGCGAGGCTACACCTTC. As protein: CATSRVGLQGTRGYTF. This sequence joins TRBV15 and TRBJ1-2; 7 bases fit TRBD1. Trimming cost V 3 bases and J 8 bases; bases outside gene matches: 15. CDR3 length: 16 amino acids. CDR1 LNHNV and CDR2 YYDKDF come from the germline V gene (reference sequence).

This clone showed up just once. The J gene is TRBJ2-7, the V gene TRBV9; D is uncertain. Germline V gene lookup returns CDR1 SGDLS and CDR2 YYNGEE. The V and J ends lost 1 base and 3 bases respectively, with 17 bases between them. The CDR3 is 16 residues long. In DNA, the CDR3 is TGTGCCAGCAGCGTAAGTTGGGCAGCACAGTACTACGAGCAGTACTTC. It encodes CASSVSWAAQYYEQYF. The full variable domain, completed using reference TRBV9 and TRBJ2-7, is DSGVTQTPKHLITATGQRVTLRCSPRSGDLSVYWYQQSLDQGLQFLIQYYNGEERAKGNILERFSAQQFPDLHSELNLSSLELGDSALYFCASSVSWAAQYYEQYFGPGTRLTVT.

The rearrangement uses TRBV3-1 (or the pseudogene TRBV3-2) and TRBJ2-1; possible D gene TRBD2, 7 bases. Looked up from germline, CDR1 is LGHDT and CDR2 is YNNKEL (reference sequence). The CDR3 is 16 residues long. V gave up 1 base and J gave up 4 bases, with 14 bases separating them. CDR3 DNA sequence: TGTGCCAGCAGCCAAGTACGCGGGGGCGGGTACAATGAGCAGTTCTTC. It translates to CASSQVRGGGYNEQFF.

The chain employs TRBV24-1 and TRBJ2-2, with D possibly being TRBD2 (6 bases). The CDR3 consists of 16 residues. V lost 4 bases and J 7 bases, leaving 18 bases between the germline ends. Looked up from germline, CDR1 is KGHDR and CDR2 is SFDVKD. CDR3 sequence: CATSDNTGTLIGELFF. The DNA of the CDR3 is TGTGCCACCAGTGACAACACCGGGACTTTGATCGGGGAGCTGTTTTTT.

CDR3 DNA sequence: TGTGCCAGCAGCTGGACCCCGACAGGCAAAATTCAAGCTTTCTTT. It encodes CASSWTPTGKIQAFF. The V and J genes are TRBV6-5 and TRBJ1-1; a weak D match, TRBD1 (6 bases). The CDR3 extends over 15 amino acids. Per the germline V gene, CDR1 is MNHEY and CDR2 is SVGAGI. The V gene lost 6 bases and the J gene lost 9 bases, with 23 bases spanning the gap.

The chain links TRBV7-3 to TRBJ1-1; D is uncertain. Per germline, CDR1 SGHTA and CDR2 FQGTGA. Trimming took off 0 bases at V and 1 base at J, with 21 bases between the two ends. There are 19 residues in the CDR3. The CDR3 DNA sequence: TGTGCCAGCAGCTTAACGAGGGTCCGCGGGGAGATAGGGAACACTGAAGCTTTCTTT. As protein: CASSLTRVRGEIGNTEAFF.

The rearrangement uses TRBV6-5 and TRBJ1-5, with 9 bases that match TRBD1. Germline lookup yields CDR1 MNHEY and CDR2 SVGAGI. CDR3 length equals 16 residues. Trimming took 4 bases from V and 3 from J; bases not matched to a gene: 7. The CDR3 loop reads CASSFSGQGLNQPQHF. The CDR3 DNA sequence: TGTGCCAGCAGTTTTTCGGGACAGGGACTCAATCAGCCCCAGCATTTT.

The sample holds one count of this clone. The V gene is TRBV11-2, the J gene TRBJ2-4, with TRBD1 identical over 7 bases. In germline, CDR1 is SGHAT, CDR2 FQNNGV. There are 16 residues in the CDR3. J was trimmed by 1 base and V by 4 bases; bases with no gene match: 7. The DNA for the CDR3 is TGTGCCAGCAGCTCGCAGGGGACAGACGCCAAAAACATTCAGTACTTC. It codes for CASSSQGTDAKNIQYF.

J is TRBJ2-2 and V is TRBV5-4, with 10 bases aligning to TRBD2. With 2 bases clipped from V and 2 bases from J, the junction kept 12 bases outside the gene matches. The CDR3 covers 19 residues. The germline V gene encodes CDR1 SGHNT and CDR2 YYREEE (reference sequence). CDR3 residues: CASSLKRGGRFTNTGELFF. CDR3 nucleotides: TGTGCCAGCAGCTTAAAGCGGGGGGGGCGATTTACTAACACCGGGGAGCTGTTTTTT.